This TCR beta chain emerged from a study of graft-versus-host responses after intestinal transplantation. As for the study in general: All recipients were given anti-thymocyte globulin induction, and tacrolimus and steroids were then administered for approximately 3 years.

As to this clone: Its antigen is undetermined.

The table came from immunoSEQ multiplex PCR; TCRdb's copy has only in-frame clones and leaves some out. The repertoire holds more than 75,000 clones, with approximately 90% as singletons. The CDR3 runs to 15 residues. Germline lookup yields CDR1 SGHRS and CDR2 YFSETQ. With V trimmed by 7 bases and J by 4 bases, 10 bases remained unmatched. The source material was unstimulated CD4+ T cells sorted from spleen or lymph node cells, sampled before transplant. V usage is TRBV5-1 and J usage is TRBJ2-1; 8 nucleotides line up with TRBD2. The receptor was derived from a human donor who was the organ donor for an intestinal transplant. CDR3 amino acids: CASRTRAGGYNEQFF. The CDR3 DNA reads as TGCGCCAGCCGAACCCGGGCGGGGGGTTACAATGAGCAGTTCTTC.